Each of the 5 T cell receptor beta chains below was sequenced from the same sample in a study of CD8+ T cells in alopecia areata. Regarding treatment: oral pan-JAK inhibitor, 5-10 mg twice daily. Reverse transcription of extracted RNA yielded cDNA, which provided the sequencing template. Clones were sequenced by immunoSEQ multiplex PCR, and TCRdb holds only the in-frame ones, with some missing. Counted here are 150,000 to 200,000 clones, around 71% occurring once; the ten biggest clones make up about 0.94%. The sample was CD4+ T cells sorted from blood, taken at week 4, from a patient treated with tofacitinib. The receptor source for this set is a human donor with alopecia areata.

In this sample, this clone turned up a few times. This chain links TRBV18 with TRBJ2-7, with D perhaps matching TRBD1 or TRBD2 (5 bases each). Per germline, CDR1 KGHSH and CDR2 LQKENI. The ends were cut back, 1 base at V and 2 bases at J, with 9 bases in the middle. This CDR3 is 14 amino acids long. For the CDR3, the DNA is TGTGCCAGCTCACCACGGGACGGAGCCTACGAGCAGTACTTC. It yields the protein CASSPRDGAYEQYF.

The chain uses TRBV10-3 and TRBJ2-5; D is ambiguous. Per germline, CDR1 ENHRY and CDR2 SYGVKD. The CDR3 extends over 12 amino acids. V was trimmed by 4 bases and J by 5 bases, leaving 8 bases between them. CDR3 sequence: CAISGSGETQYF. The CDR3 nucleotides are TGTGCCATCAGTGGTAGTGGGGAGACCCAGTACTTC.

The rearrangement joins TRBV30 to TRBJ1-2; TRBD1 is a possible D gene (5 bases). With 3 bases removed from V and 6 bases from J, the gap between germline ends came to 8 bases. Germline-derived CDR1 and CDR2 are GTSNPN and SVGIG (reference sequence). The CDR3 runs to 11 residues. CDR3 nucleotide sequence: TGTGCCTGGAGGTCAGGGAATGGCTACACCTTC. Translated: CAWRSGNGYTF.

The CDR3, as DNA: TGTGCCAGCAGCGTAGGAGGGGCCCGAAACACTGAAGCTTTCTTT. Its translation: CASSVGGARNTEAFF. V gene TRBV9 combines with J gene TRBJ1-1, with D perhaps matching TRBD1 (5 bases). Germline V gene sequence: CDR1 SGDLS, CDR2 YYNGEE. This CDR3 has 15 amino acids. Trimming took 0 bases from V and 2 from J, leaving 11 bases between them.

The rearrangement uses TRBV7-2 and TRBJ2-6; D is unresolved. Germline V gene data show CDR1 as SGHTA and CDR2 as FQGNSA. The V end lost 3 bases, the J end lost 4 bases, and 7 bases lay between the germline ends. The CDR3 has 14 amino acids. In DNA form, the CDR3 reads TGTGCCAGCAGCTTTACTTCCGGGGCCAACGTCCTGACTTTC. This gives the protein CASSFTSGANVLTF.